The clone carrying this TCR beta chain was seen a single time. The target antigen is unknown. Primers included in the PCR were 60 Vbeta and 13 Jbeta primers. Assay: immunoSEQ multiplex PCR; the TCRdb copy retains only in-frame clones and omits some. The sample has 150,000 to 200,000 clones; 75% to 90% are singletons. The data were taken from a study of cytomegalovirus exposure and HLA in healthy donors. Study-wide results and caveats: HLA alleles were associated with 15,000 to 20,000 TCR beta sequences in a later analysis at 0.05 false discovery rate. For most TCR beta V segments, an earlier analysis put the productive rate at about 90% or about 30% of the time. It was assumed in the presence/absence analyses that sequencing depth was roughly uniform across donors.

J was trimmed by 4 bases and V by 6 bases; bases with no gene match: 8. This CDR3 comprises 15 residues. Germline CDR1 is MNHEY and CDR2 is SMNVEV (reference sequence). The V call is TRBV27, the J call TRBJ2-1, with 8 bases that match TRBD2. The origin of this receptor is a boy aged 2 to 10 in good health and CMV-seronegative. The source material was PBMCs. Written as DNA, the CDR3 is TGTGCCAGCAGATCAGGCGGGGGGTTGTACAATGAGCAGTTCTTC. This sequence encodes CASRSGGGLYNEQFF.